This T cell receptor (beta chain) came from a study of identifying expanded T cells in peripheral blood. Assay: immunoSEQ multiplex PCR; the TCRdb copy retains only in-frame clones and omits some. This sample yields around 57,000 clones, of which about 90% are seen a single time; about 4.5% belongs to the top ten. With 4 bases removed from V and 2 bases from J, the gap between germline ends came to 15 bases. Germline values: CDR1 LNHDA, CDR2 SQIVND (reference sequence). The CDR3 spans 16 residues. The clonotype originates from a person aged 18 to 75 in good health. The chain combines TRBV19 with TRBJ2-1; tentative D call: TRBD1 (6 bases). The sequenced sample consisted of blood. The CDR3 loop reads CASSTSAGVAYNEQFF. The CDR3 nucleotides read TGTGCCAGTAGTACCTCGGCAGGGGTAGCCTACAATGAGCAGTTCTTC. Variable domain in full (rest from reference TRBV19 and TRBJ2-1): DGGITQSPKYLFRKEGQNVTLSCEQNLNHDAMYWYRQDPGQGLRLIYYSQIVNDFQKGDIAEGYSVSREKKESFPLTVTSAQKNPTAFYLCASSTSAGVAYNEQFFGPGTRLTVL.